This T cell receptor beta chain was captured by sequencing in a study of cytomegalovirus exposure and HLA in healthy donors. Primers for the PCR totalled 60 Vbeta and 13 Jbeta. This table comes from immunoSEQ multiplex PCR, and its TCRdb copy is limited to in-frame clones, with some not included. The repertoire shows 140,000 or so clones; the top ten hold 0.8% to 1%. The CDR3 length is 12 residues. Germline CDR1 reads SGHDN; CDR2 reads FVKESK. The V gene lost 1 base and the J gene lost 7 bases, with 7 bases spanning the gap. The J gene is TRBJ1-2, the V gene TRBV14; D uncertain. What was sequenced was PBMCs. The source of this sequence is a male donor in good health and CMV-seronegative. The CDR3 DNA reads as TGTGCCAGCAGCCAAGTAACGGTTGGCTACACCTTC. Translating gives CASSQVTVGYTF.